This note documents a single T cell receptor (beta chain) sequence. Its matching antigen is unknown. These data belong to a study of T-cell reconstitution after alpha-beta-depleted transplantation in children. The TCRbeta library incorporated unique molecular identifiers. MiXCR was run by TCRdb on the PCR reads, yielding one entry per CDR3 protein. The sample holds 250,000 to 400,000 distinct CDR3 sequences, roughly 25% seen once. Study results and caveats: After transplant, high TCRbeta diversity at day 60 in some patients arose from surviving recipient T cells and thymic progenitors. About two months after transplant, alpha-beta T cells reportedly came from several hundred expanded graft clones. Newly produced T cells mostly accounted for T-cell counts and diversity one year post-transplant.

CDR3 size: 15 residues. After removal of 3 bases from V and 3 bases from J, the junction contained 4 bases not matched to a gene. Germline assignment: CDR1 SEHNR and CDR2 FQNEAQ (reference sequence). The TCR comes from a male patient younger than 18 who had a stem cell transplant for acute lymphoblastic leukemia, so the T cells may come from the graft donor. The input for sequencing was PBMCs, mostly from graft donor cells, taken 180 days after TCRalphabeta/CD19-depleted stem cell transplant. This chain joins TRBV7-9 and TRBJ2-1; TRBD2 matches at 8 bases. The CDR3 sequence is CASSFVAGNYNEQFF. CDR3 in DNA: TGTGCCAGCAGCTTCGTAGCGGGAAACTACAATGAGCAGTTCTTC.